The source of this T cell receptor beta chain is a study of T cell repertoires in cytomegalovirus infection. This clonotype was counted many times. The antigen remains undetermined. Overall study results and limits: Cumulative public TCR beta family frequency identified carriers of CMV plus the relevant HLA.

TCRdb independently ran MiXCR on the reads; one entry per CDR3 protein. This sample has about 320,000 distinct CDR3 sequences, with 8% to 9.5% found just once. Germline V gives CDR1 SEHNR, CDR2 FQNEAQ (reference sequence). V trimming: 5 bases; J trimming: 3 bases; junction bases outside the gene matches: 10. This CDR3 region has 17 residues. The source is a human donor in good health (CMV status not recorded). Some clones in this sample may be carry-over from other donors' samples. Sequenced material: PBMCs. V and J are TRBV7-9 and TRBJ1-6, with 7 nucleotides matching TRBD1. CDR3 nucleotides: TGTGCCAGCAGCCTGGAGACAGGGATAGACTATAATTCACCCCTCCACTTT. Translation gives CASSLETGIDYNSPLHF. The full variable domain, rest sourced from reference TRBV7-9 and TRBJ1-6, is DTGVSQNPRHKITKRGQNVTFRCDPISEHNRLYWYRQTLGQGPEFLTYFQNEAQLEKSRLLSDRFSAERPKGSFSTLEIQRTEQGDSAMYLCASSLETGIDYNSPLHFGNGTRLTVT.